A selection of T cell receptor beta chains follows, all from one sample in a study of blood T cell repertoires in COVID-19. Here immunoSEQ multiplex PCR was the method, and the copy in TCRdb shows in-frame clones only, minus some. The data hold 200,000 or so clones, with 70% to 85% observed a single time. Sequenced input: peripheral blood. Receptor source: a human donor with acute or convalescent COVID-19. The donor label of this sample is uncertain. Both conserved end residues are part of each CDR3. The order of the fields is D gene, clone size, V gene, J gene, CDR3 DNA, CDR3 protein. A D gene is named only where the DNA matches it firmly. Clone size is stated in some rows and not others, as once, few, many or a class when expanded.

d_call: -
clone_size: once
v_call: TRBV12-5
j_call: TRBJ1-1
cdr3_nt: TGTGCTAGTGGTTTGACGGCGGGGCATTGGAACACTGAAGCTTTCTTT
cdr3_aa: CASGLTAGHWNTEAFF

d_call: -
clone_size: once
v_call: TRBV11-3
j_call: TRBJ2-5
cdr3_nt: TGTGCCAGCAGCTTAGGGGATGGAGGGCAAGAGACCCAGTACTTC
cdr3_aa: CASSLGDGGQETQYF

d_call: -
clone_size: once
v_call: TRBV5-1
j_call: TRBJ2-1
cdr3_nt: TGCGCCAGCAGCGTGGGACCGGAGACCTACAATGAGCAGTTCTTC
cdr3_aa: CASSVGPETYNEQFF

d_call: -
clone_size: -
v_call: TRBV11-1
j_call: TRBJ2-5
cdr3_nt: TGTGCCAGCAGCTTAGTGGCCACCATGTACCAAGAGACCCAGTACTTC
cdr3_aa: CASSLVATMYQETQYF

d_call: TRBD2
clone_size: -
v_call: TRBV19
j_call: TRBJ2-7
cdr3_nt: TGTGCCAGTAGTATAGCTAGCGGGAACACTCGATCCTACGAGCAGTACTTC
cdr3_aa: CASSIASGNTRSYEQYF

d_call: TRBD2
clone_size: -
v_call: TRBV19
j_call: TRBJ2-5
cdr3_nt: TGTGCCAGTAGTATATCGGGGGAGCGGGAGTACCAAGAGACCCAGTACTTC
cdr3_aa: CASSISGEREYQETQYF

d_call: -
clone_size: -
v_call: TRBV18
j_call: TRBJ2-3
cdr3_nt: TGTGCCAGCTCACACGGGAGTGAGCGGGTTAGCACAGATACGCAGTATTTT
cdr3_aa: CASSHGSERVSTDTQYF

d_call: TRBD2
clone_size: -
v_call: TRBV5-1
j_call: TRBJ2-7
cdr3_nt: TGCGCCAGCAGCTTGGTACCTAGCGGGATTTCCTACGAGCAGTACTTC
cdr3_aa: CASSLVPSGISYEQYF

d_call: -
clone_size: -
v_call: TRBV9
j_call: TRBJ2-5
cdr3_nt: TGTGCCAGCAGCGTAGCACCCTCCAGCCAAGAGACCCAGTACTTC
cdr3_aa: CASSVAPSSQETQYF

d_call: -
clone_size: -
v_call: TRBV2
j_call: TRBJ2-5
cdr3_nt: TGTGCCAGCAGTGAACAGGGCACAGAGACCCAGTACTTC
cdr3_aa: CASSEQGTETQYF

d_call: -
clone_size: -
v_call: TRBV30
j_call: TRBJ2-7
cdr3_nt: TGTGCCTGGAGTCTTAGGGGAGAGCAGTACTTC
cdr3_aa: CAWSLRGEQYF

d_call: TRBD2
clone_size: few
v_call: TRBV7-8
j_call: TRBJ2-1
cdr3_nt: TGTGCCAGCAGCTTAGAGGGACTAGCGTCCTACAATGAGCAGTTCTTC
cdr3_aa: CASSLEGLASYNEQFF

d_call: TRBD1
clone_size: -
v_call: TRBV6-5
j_call: TRBJ1-2
cdr3_nt: TGTGCCAGCATGATAGGGGGCGCCTACACCTTC
cdr3_aa: CASMIGGAYTF

d_call: TRBD1
clone_size: once
v_call: TRBV18
j_call: TRBJ2-7
cdr3_nt: TGTGCCAGCTCACCACGGGGACAGTCCTACGAGCAGTACTTC
cdr3_aa: CASSPRGQSYEQYF

d_call: -
clone_size: -
v_call: TRBV19
j_call: TRBJ1-5
cdr3_nt: TGTGCCAGTAGTATAGAGGGACTATCCCAGCATTTT
cdr3_aa: CASSIEGLSQHF

d_call: -
clone_size: -
v_call: TRBV21-1
j_call: TRBJ2-7
cdr3_nt: TGTGCCAGCAGCAAAGCCACTAGCGGGAGGTGCTACGAGCAGTACTTC
cdr3_aa: CASSKATSGRCYEQYF

d_call: -
clone_size: -
v_call: TRBV12-5
j_call: TRBJ1-5
cdr3_nt: TGTGCTAGTGGTTCGGACAGAGGGAATCAGCCCCAGCATTTT
cdr3_aa: CASGSDRGNQPQHF